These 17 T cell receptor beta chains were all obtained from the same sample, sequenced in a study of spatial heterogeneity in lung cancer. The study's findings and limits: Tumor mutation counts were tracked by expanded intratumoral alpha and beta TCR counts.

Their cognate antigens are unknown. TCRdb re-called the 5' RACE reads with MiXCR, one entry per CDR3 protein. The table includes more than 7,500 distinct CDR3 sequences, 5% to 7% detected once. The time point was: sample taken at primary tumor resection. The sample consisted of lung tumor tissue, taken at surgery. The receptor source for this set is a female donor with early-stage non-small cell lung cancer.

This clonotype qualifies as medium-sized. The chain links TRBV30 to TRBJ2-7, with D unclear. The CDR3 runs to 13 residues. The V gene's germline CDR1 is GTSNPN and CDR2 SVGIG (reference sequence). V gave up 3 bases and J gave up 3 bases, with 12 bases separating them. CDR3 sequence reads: CAWRIGPIYEQYF. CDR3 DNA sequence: TGTGCCTGGAGAATAGGGCCAATCTACGAGCAGTACTTC.

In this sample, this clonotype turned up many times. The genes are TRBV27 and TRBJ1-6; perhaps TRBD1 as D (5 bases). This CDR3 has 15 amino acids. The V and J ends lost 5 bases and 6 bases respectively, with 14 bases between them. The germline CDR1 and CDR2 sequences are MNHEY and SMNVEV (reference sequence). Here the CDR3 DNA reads TGTGCCAGCAGTCCCCAGGGACCCCTTAATTCACCCCTCCACTTT. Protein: CASSPQGPLNSPLHF.

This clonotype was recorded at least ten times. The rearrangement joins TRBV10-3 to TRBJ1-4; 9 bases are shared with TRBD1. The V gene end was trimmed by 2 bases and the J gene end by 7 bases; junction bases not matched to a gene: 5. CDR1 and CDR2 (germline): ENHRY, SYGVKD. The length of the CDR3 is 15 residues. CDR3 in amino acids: CAISERGQGSEKLFF. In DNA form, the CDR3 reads TGTGCCATCAGTGAGAGGGGACAGGGATCTGAAAAACTGTTTTTT.

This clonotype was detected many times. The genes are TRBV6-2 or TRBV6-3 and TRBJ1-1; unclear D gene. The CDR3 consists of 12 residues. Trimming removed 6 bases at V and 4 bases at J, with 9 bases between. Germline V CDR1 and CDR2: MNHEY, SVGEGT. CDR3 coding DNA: TGTGCCAGCAGATCCGTGGGCACTGAAGCTTTCTTT. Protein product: CASRSVGTEAFF.

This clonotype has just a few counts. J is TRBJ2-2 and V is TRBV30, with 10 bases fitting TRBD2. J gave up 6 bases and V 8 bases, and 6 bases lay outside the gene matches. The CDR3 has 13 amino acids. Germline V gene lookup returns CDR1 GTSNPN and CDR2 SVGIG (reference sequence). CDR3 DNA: TGTGCCGCAGGGACTAGCGAGTCCGGGGAGCTGTTTTTT. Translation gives CAAGTSESGELFF.

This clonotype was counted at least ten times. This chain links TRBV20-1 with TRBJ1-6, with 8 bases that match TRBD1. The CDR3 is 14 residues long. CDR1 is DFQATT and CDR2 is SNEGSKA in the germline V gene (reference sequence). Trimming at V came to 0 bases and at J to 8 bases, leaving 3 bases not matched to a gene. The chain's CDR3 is CSARDQGADSPLHF. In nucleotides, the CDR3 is TGCAGTGCTAGAGATCAGGGGGCGGATTCACCCCTCCACTTT.

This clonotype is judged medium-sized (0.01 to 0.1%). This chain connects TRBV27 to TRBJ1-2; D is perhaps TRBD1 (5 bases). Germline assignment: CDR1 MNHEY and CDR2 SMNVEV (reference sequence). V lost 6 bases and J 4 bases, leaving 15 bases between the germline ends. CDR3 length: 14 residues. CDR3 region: CASSQGDRIYGYTF. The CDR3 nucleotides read TGTGCCAGCAGCCAGGGCGACAGAATCTATGGCTACACCTTC.

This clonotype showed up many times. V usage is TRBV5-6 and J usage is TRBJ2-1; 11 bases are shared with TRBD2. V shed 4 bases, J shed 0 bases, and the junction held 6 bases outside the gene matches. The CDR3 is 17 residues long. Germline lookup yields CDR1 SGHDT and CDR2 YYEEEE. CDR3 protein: CASSPGLAVSSYNEQFF. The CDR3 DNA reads TGTGCCAGCAGCCCGGGACTAGCGGTAAGCTCCTACAATGAGCAGTTCTTC.

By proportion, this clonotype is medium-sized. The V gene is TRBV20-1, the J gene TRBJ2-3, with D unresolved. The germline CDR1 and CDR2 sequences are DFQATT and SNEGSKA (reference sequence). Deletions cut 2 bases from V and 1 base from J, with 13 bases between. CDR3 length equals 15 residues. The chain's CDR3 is CSARNPVRGTDTQYF. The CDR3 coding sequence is TGCAGTGCTAGAAACCCAGTTCGGGGCACAGATACGCAGTATTTT.

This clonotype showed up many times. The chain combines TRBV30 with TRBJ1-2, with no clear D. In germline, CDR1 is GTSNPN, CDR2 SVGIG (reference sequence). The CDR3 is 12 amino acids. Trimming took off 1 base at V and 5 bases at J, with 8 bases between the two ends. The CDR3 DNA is TGTGCCTGGAGTGCTGGCAGATATGGCTACACCTTC. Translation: CAWSAGRYGYTF.

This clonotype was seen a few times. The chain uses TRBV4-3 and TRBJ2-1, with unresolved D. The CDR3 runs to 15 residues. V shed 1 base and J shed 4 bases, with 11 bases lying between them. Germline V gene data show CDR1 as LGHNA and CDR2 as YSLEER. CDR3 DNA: TGCGCCAGCAGCCAAGTTCTCGGCGGATACAATGAGCAGTTCTTC. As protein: CASSQVLGGYNEQFF.

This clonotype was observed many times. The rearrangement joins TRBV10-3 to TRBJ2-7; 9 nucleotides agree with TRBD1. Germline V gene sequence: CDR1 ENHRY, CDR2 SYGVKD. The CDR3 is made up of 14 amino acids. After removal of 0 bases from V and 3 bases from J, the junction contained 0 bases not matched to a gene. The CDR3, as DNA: TGTGCCATCAGTGAGTCGACAGGGGGCTACGAGCAGTACTTC. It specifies CAISESTGGYEQYF.

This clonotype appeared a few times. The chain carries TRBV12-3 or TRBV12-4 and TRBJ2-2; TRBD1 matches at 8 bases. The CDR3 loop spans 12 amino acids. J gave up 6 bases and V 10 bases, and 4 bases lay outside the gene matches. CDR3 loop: CAIRRGPGELFF. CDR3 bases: TGTGCCATCCGCAGGGGGCCCGGGGAGCTGTTTTTT.

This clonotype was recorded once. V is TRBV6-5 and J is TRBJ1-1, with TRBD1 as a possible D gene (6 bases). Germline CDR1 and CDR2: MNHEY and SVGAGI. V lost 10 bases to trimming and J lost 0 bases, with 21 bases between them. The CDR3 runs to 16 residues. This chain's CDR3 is CAIIRDMGSMNTEAFF. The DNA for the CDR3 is TGTGCCATCATCAGGGACATGGGGTCCATGAACACTGAAGCTTTCTTT.

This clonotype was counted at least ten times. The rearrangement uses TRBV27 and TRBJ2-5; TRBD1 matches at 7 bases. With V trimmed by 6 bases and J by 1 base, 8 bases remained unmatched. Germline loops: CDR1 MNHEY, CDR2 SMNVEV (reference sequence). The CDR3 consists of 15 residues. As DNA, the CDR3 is TGTGCCAGCAGCTTTGCAAGGGACAGCCAAGAGACCCAGTACTTC. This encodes CASSFARDSQETQYF.

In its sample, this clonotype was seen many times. The CDR3 sequence: CASSLTGFNTEAFF. Here the CDR3 DNA reads TGTGCCAGCAGCTTGACAGGTTTCAACACTGAAGCTTTCTTT. This rearrangement joins TRBV5-6 to TRBJ1-1; the D gene is possibly TRBD1 (5 bases). Germline-derived CDR1 and CDR2 are SGHDT and YYEEEE. This CDR3 is built from 14 residues. Trimming removed 1 base at V and 2 bases at J, with 9 bases between. The whole variable domain, filled in from reference TRBV5-6 and TRBJ1-1, reads DAGVTQSPTHLIKTRGQQVTLRCSPKSGHDTVSWYQQALGQGPQFIFQYYEEEERQRGNFPDRFSGHQFPNYSSELNVNALLLGDSALYLCASSLTGFNTEAFFGQGTRLTVV.

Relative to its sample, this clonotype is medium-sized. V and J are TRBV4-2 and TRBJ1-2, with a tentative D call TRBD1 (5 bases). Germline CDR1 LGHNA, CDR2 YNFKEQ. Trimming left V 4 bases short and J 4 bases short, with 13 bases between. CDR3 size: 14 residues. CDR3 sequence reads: CASSPLGVTYGYTF. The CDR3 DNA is TGTGCCAGCAGCCCCTTAGGGGTGACCTATGGCTACACCTTC.